These 23 T cell receptor beta chains came from one sample sequenced in a study of cytomegalovirus exposure and HLA in healthy donors. This PCR relied on a set of 60 Vbeta primers and 13 Jbeta primers. Clones were sequenced by immunoSEQ multiplex PCR, and TCRdb holds only the in-frame ones, with some missing. The sample shows about 170,000 clones, about 72% of them seen only once. The sample comprised PBMCs. These receptors all come from a human donor in good health.

The CDR3 region is CASSNVTRGRDGELFF. In DNA form, the CDR3 reads TGTGCCAGCAGCAATGTCACCAGGGGGCGTGACGGGGAGCTGTTTTTT. This rearrangement joins TRBV21-1 to TRBJ2-2; the D call in the table, TRBD1, was not verified against the DNA. TRBV21-1 counts as a pseudogene. This CDR3 is 16 amino acids long.

The V call is TRBV18, the J call TRBJ2-3; perhaps TRBD2 as D (7 bases). CDR3 length: 19 residues. V was trimmed by 3 bases and J by 0 bases, leaving 22 bases between them. The germline V gene has CDR1 KGHSH and CDR2 LQKENI. CDR3 nucleotides: TGTGCCAGCTCACCCCCGAGTGCGGGGGCCCTACTCAGCACAGATACGCAGTATTTT. Translating gives CASSPPSAGALLSTDTQYF.

V is TRBV7-9 and J is TRBJ1-2, with 7 nucleotides matching TRBD1. V gave up 1 base and J gave up 4 bases; unmatched junction bases: 6. Germline V CDR1 and CDR2: SEHNR, FQNEAQ (reference sequence). The CDR3 has 15 amino acids. As DNA, the CDR3 is TGTGCCAGCAGCTTAGTTTATAGGGGGCCCTATGGCTACACCTTC. As protein: CASSLVYRGPYGYTF.

The rearrangement uses TRBV30 and TRBJ2-1, with D perhaps TRBD1 (5 bases). Trimming pared 0 bases from V and 5 bases from J, leaving 11 bases between. The CDR3 is made up of 14 amino acids. Germline-derived CDR1 and CDR2 are GTSNPN and SVGIG (reference sequence). The CDR3 spells CAWSVRRANNEQFF. In DNA, the CDR3 is TGTGCCTGGAGTGTACGCAGGGCCAACAATGAGCAGTTCTTC.

The chain recombines TRBV2 with TRBJ2-5; TRBD2 matches at 15 bases. Germline V gene data show CDR1 as SNHLY and CDR2 as FYNNEI. V shed 7 bases, J shed 5 bases, and the junction held 11 bases outside the gene matches. The CDR3 consists of 17 residues. The CDR3 bases are TGTGCCAGCATTAGGGGGACTAGCGGGGGGCTAGGGGAGACCCAGTACTTC. Encoded protein: CASIRGTSGGLGETQYF.

The sample holds a few counts of this clone. The chain uses TRBV9 and TRBJ2-2; D is ambiguous. Germline loops: CDR1 SGDLS, CDR2 YYNGEE. Trimming left V 0 bases short and J 7 bases short, with 13 bases between. This CDR3 contains 15 residues. The CDR3 reads CASSVGAEWVGELFF. In DNA form, the CDR3 reads TGTGCCAGCAGCGTAGGGGCAGAATGGGTCGGGGAGCTGTTTTTT.

The V gene is TRBV10-3, the J gene TRBJ1-5; D may be TRBD1 (5 bases). The germline gives CDR1 ENHRY, CDR2 SYGVKD. The CDR3 has 14 residues. V was clipped by 1 base and J by 3 bases, with 7 bases between them. DNA of the CDR3: TGTGCCATCAGTGAGTTGGGACTCAATCAGCCCCAGCATTTT. This encodes CAISELGLNQPQHF.

The V call is TRBV5-1, the J call TRBJ2-7; no firm D call. This CDR3 has 11 amino acids. V was trimmed by 2 bases and J by 7 bases, leaving 7 bases between them. CDR1 is SGHRS and CDR2 is YFSETQ in the germline V gene. The DNA for the CDR3 is TGCGCCAGCAGCTTCGATCGGGAGCAGTACTTC. Protein sequence: CASSFDREQYF.

The chain recombines TRBV30 with TRBJ1-1; TRBD1 agrees at 7 bases. The J segment lost 5 bases and the V segment lost 3 bases, leaving 9 bases of the junction unmatched. Germline CDR1 reads GTSNPN; CDR2 reads SVGIG (reference sequence). The CDR3 is made up of 14 amino acids. The CDR3 nucleotides read TGTGCCTGGAGCCCGAGGGCAGGGGGGACTGAAGCTTTCTTT. The encoded protein is CAWSPRAGGTEAFF. The variable domain in full, with the rest retrieved from reference TRBV30 and TRBJ1-1, is SQTIHQWPATLVQPVGSPLSLECTVEGTSNPNLYWYRQAAGRGLQLLFYSVGIGQISSEVPQNLSASRPQDRQFILSSKKLLLSDSGFYLCAWSPRAGGTEAFFGQGTRLTVV.

The V call is TRBV7-2, the J call TRBJ2-7; possibly TRBD2 for D (6 bases). The CDR3 spans 13 residues. V was cut by 3 bases and J by 3 bases, with 9 bases left in between. The germline V gene encodes CDR1 SGHTA and CDR2 FQGNSA. Written as DNA, the CDR3 is TGTGCCAGCAGCTTTGGCGGGGTCTACGAGCAGTACTTC. It codes for CASSFGGVYEQYF.

Comment on this clone: At one of its ends the junction is not consistent with the germline gene, which may arise from a read error. The chain joins TRBV11-2 to TRBJ2-7; the D gene is possibly TRBD1 (5 bases). This CDR3 contains 13 residues. Germline-derived CDR1 and CDR2 are SGHAT and FQNNGV. CDR3 coding DNA: TGTGCCAGCAGTTTAGGGGCGCCCTACGAGCAGTACTTC. Amino acids: CASSLGAPYEQYF. Looking up the rest from reference TRBV11-2 and TRBJ2-7 gives the full variable domain: EAGVAQSPRYKIIEKRQSVAFWCNPISGHATLYWYQQILGQGPKLLIQFQNNGVVDDSQLPKDRFSAERLKGVDSTLKIQPAKLEDSAVYLCASSLGAPYEQYFGPGTRLTVT.

The chain combines TRBV7-2 with TRBJ2-7; D perhaps matches TRBD2 (5 bases). Trimming left V 1 base short and J 10 bases short, with 14 bases between. CDR3 length equals 13 residues. From germline, CDR1 is SGHTA and CDR2 FQGNSA. In nucleotides, the CDR3 is TGTGCCAGCAGCTTAGACCGGAGGCGGCACCAGTACTTC. Encoded protein: CASSLDRRRHQYF.

V and J are TRBV19 and TRBJ2-6; the match to TRBD1 covers 8 bases. Unmatched junction bases numbered 11, after V lost 6 bases and J lost 1 base. The CDR3 is 18 amino acids. Germline V CDR1 and CDR2: LNHDA, SQIVND (reference sequence). The CDR3 protein is CASRTAGTGFSGANVLTF. The CDR3 coding sequence is TGTGCCAGTAGGACCGCCGGGACAGGATTTTCTGGGGCCAACGTCCTGACTTTC.

This chain links TRBV6-1 with TRBJ1-2; TRBD1 aligns across 8 bases. Germline CDR1 is MNHNS and CDR2 is SASEGT. The CDR3 contains 13 residues. J was trimmed by 3 bases and V by 6 bases; bases with no gene match: 3. CDR3 loop: CASSADRDYGYTF. The CDR3 DNA follows: TGTGCCAGCAGCGCGGACAGGGACTATGGCTACACCTTC.

This clone was seen just once. The genes are TRBV18 and TRBJ2-7; 8 nucleotides match TRBD1. With 3 bases clipped from V and 3 bases from J, the junction kept 4 bases outside the gene matches. The germline gives CDR1 KGHSH, CDR2 LQKENI. CDR3 length: 14 residues. The CDR3 loop is CASSPSGQGYEQYF. The CDR3 DNA follows: TGTGCCAGCTCACCGTCCGGACAGGGCTACGAGCAGTACTTC.

In DNA form, the CDR3 reads TGTGCCAGCAGTTACGACGGGGTGAACACTGAAGCTTTCTTT. It codes for CASSYDGVNTEAFF. The rearrangement uses TRBV6-6 and TRBJ1-1; no definite D call. The CDR3 contains 14 residues. The V and J ends lost 2 bases and 0 bases respectively, with 7 bases between them. Germline loops: CDR1 MNHNY, CDR2 SVGAGI (reference sequence).

The V and J genes are TRBV18 and TRBJ1-1; D not resolved. The CDR3 totals 14 residues. The germline V gene has CDR1 KGHSH and CDR2 LQKENI. Trimming removed 3 bases at V and 2 bases at J, with 10 bases between. The CDR3 loop is CASSPEGINTEAFF. In DNA, the CDR3 is TGTGCCAGCTCACCGGAGGGAATCAACACTGAAGCTTTCTTT.

The gene calls are TRBV18 and TRBJ2-6; D ambiguous. From germline, CDR1 is KGHSH and CDR2 LQKENI. Between the trimmed V and J ends, which lost 3 bases and 1 base, there was a span of 7 bases. This CDR3 is built from 15 residues. This CDR3 reads CASSPPASGANVLTF. Here the CDR3 DNA reads TGTGCCAGCTCACCCCCAGCGTCTGGGGCCAACGTCCTGACTTTC.

The gene calls are TRBV19 and TRBJ1-6; possible D gene TRBD1, 5 bases. Looked up from germline, CDR1 is LNHDA and CDR2 is SQIVND (reference sequence). CDR3 length equals 16 residues. Deletions cut 5 bases from V and 9 bases from J, with 20 bases between. The CDR3 bases are TGTGCCAGTAGTCTCCTCGGGGGTGACGCGCGTTCACCCCTCCACTTT. Translated: CASSLLGGDARSPLHF.

The V gene is TRBV5-8, the J gene TRBJ2-1, with D perhaps TRBD1 (6 bases). V was pared by 2 bases and J by 0 bases, with 9 bases between. In germline, CDR1 is SGHTS, CDR2 YDEGEE. This CDR3 region has 15 residues. The CDR3 nucleotides are TGTGCCAGCAGCTTTAGGGGGAGCTCCTACAATGAGCAGTTCTTC. The encoded protein is CASSFRGSSYNEQFF.

The chain carries TRBV7-3 and TRBJ2-3; 8 nucleotides line up with TRBD2. CDR3 length equals 17 residues. The germline V gene has CDR1 SGHTA and CDR2 FQGTGA. Trimming cost V 3 bases and J 1 base; bases outside gene matches: 9. CDR3 sequence (DNA): TGTGCCAGCAGCTTGAGTGTTAGCGGGATGGGCACAGATACGCAGTATTTT. This codes for CASSLSVSGMGTDTQYF.

This chain links TRBV11-3 with TRBJ2-4; no firm D call. Trimming took 1 base from V and 8 from J, leaving 12 bases between them. CDR3 length: 14 amino acids. Germline assignment: CDR1 SGHNT and CDR2 YENEEA. CDR3 region: CASSLVYPSDIQYF. The CDR3 nucleotides read TGTGCCAGCAGCTTAGTTTACCCTAGTGACATTCAGTACTTC.

The chain has TRBV5-1 and TRBJ1-6; no clear D gene. Germline assignment: CDR1 SGHRS and CDR2 YFSETQ. Deletions cut 1 base from V and 7 bases from J, with 15 bases between. CDR3 length equals 16 residues. For the CDR3, the DNA is TGCGCCAGCAGCTTGTTACCAGGCCTCTTAAATTCACCCCTCCACTTT. It translates to CASSLLPGLLNSPLHF.